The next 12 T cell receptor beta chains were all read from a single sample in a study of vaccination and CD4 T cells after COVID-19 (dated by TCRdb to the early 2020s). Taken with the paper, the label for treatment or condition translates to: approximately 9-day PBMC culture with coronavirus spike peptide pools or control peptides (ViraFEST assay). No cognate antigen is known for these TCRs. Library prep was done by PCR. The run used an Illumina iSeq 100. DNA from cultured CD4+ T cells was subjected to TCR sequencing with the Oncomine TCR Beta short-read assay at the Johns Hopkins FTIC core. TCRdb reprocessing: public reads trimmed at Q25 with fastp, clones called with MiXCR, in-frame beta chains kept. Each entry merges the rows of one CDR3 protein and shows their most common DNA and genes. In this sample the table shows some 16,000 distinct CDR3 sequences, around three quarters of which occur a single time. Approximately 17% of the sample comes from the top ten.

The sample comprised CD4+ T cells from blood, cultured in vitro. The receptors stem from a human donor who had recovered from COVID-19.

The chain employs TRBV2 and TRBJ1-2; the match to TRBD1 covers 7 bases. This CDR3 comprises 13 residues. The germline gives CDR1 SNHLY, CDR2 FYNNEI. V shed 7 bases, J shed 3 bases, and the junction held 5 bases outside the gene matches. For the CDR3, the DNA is TGTGCCAGCATCGGACAGGCAGACTATGGCTACACCTTC. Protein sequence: CASIGQADYGYTF.

The CDR3, as DNA: TGTGCCAGCAGCTTAGGGGGACAGACCAACACTGAAGCTTTCTTT. The encoded protein is CASSLGGQTNTEAFF. The V call is TRBV7-2, the J call TRBJ1-1; 7 bases line up with TRBD1. CDR1 and CDR2 (germline): SGHTA, FQGNSA. With 1 base clipped from V and 2 bases from J, the junction kept 4 bases outside the gene matches. The CDR3 runs to 15 residues.

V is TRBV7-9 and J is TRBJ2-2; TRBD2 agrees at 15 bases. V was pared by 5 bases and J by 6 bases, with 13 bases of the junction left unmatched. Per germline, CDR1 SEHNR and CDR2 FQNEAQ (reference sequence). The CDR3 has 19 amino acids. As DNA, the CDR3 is TGTGCCAGCAGCCCATCAGGTGGACTAGCGGGAGGGCCCCCCGGGGAGCTGTTTTTT. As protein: CASSPSGGLAGGPPGELFF.

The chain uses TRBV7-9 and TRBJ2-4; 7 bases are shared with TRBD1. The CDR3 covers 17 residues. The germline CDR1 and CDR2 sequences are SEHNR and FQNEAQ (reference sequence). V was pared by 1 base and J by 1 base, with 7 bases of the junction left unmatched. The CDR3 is CASSLDRKDRAKNIQYF. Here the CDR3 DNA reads TGTGCCAGCAGCTTAGATAGAAAGGACAGGGCCAAAAACATTCAGTACTTC.

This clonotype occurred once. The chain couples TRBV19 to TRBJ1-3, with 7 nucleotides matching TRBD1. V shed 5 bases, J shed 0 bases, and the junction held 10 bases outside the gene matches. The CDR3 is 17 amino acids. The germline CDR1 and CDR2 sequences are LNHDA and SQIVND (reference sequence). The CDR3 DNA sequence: TGTGCCAGTAGTCTTCGGGACAGCATCAGCTCTGGAAACACCATATATTTT. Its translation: CASSLRDSISSGNTIYF.

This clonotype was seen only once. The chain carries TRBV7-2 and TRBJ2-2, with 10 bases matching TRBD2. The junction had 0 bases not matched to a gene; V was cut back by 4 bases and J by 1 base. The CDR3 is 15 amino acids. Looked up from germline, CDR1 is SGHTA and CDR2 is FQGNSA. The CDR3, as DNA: TGTGCCAGCAGCTGGACTAGCGGGAACACCGGGGAGCTGTTTTTT. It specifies CASSWTSGNTGELFF. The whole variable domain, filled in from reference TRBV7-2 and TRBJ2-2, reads GAGVSQSPSNKVTEKGKDVELRCDPISGHTALYWYRQSLGQGLEFLIYFQGNSAPDKSGLPSDRFSAERTGGSVSTLTIQRTQQEDSAVYLCASSWTSGNTGELFFGEGSRLTVL.

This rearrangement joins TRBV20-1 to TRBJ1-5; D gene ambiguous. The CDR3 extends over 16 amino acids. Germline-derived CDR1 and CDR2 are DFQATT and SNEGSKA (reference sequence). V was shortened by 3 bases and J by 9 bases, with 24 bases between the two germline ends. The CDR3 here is CSASASPKLLVGPQHF. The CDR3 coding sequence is TGCAGTGCTAGTGCGTCCCCGAAACTTCTGGTCGGGCCCCAGCATTTT.

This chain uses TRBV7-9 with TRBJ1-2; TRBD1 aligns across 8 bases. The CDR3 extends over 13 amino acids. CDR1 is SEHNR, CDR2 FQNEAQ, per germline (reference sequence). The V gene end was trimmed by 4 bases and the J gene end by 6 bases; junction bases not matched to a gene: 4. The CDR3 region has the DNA TGTGCCAGCAGCTCCTCGGACAGGGATGGCTACACCTTC. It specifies CASSSSDRDGYTF.

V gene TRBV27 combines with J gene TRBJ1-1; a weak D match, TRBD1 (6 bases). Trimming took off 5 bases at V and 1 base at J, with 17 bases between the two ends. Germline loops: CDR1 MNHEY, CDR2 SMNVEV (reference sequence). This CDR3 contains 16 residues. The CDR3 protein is CASSNTVGGGNTEAFF. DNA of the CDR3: TGTGCCAGCAGTAACACAGTTGGGGGCGGGAACACTGAAGCTTTCTTT.

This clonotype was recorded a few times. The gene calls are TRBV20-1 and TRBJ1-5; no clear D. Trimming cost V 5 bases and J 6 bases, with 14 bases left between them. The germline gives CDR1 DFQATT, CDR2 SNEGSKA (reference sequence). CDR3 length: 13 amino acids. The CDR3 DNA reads TGCAGTGCTTGGACCGTCGTGGGTCAGCCCCAGCATTTT. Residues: CSAWTVVGQPQHF.

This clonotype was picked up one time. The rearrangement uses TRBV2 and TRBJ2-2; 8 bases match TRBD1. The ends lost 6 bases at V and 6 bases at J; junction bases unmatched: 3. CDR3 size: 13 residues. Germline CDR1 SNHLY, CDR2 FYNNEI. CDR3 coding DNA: TGTGCCAGCAGAGGACAGGGTCCCGGGGAGCTGTTTTTT. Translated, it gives CASRGQGPGELFF. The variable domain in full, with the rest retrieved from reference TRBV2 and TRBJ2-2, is EPEVTQTPSHQVTQMGQEVILRCVPISNHLYFYWYRQILGQKVEFLVSFYNNEISEKSEIFDDQFSVERPDGSNFTLKIRSTKLEDSAMYFCASRGQGPGELFFGEGSRLTVL.

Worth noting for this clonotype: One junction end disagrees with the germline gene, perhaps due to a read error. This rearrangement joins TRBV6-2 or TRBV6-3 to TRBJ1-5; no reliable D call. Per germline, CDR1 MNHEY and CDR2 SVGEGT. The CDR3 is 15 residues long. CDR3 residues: CASTYGPAFNQPQHF. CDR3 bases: TGTGCCAGCACTTACGGGCCAGCCTTCAATCAGCCCCAGCATTTT.